The rows below give T cell receptor beta chains drawn from one sample of a study of OX40 agonist ivuxolimab in advanced cancers. Sequencing used immunoSEQ multiplex PCR; TCRdb keeps in-frame clones, though not all of them. This table has roughly 67,000 clones, about nine tenths appearing once. This sample comprised CD4+ or CD8+ T cells sorted from blood, obtained in a trial of the OX40 agonist ivuxolimab. These receptors were taken from an adult with an advanced solid tumor such as melanoma, head and neck, liver or kidney cancer. Both conserved end residues are part of each CDR3. Size tells how often a clone was seen (once, few, many) or the class of an expanded clone, and some rows leave it out.

J: TRBJ2-4; size: -; V: TRBV28; CDR3: CASSEGGARSKNIQYF
J: TRBJ1-1; size: -; V: TRBV28; CDR3: CASSLDGNTEAFF
J: TRBJ2-1; size: once; V: TRBV28; CDR3: CASSLRGMGSYNEQFF
J: TRBJ1-2; size: -; V: TRBV28; CDR3: CASSLSVKGNGYTF
J: TRBJ1-2; size: few; V: TRBV27; CDR3: CASSSRDRALSGYTF
J: TRBJ1-1; size: -; V: TRBV5-4; CDR3: CASSLRTGGTEAFF
J: TRBJ2-7; size: -; V: TRBV29-1; CDR3: CSVAGQPRSYEQYF
J: TRBJ1-2; size: -; V: TRBV18; CDR3: CASSPRPGQNYGYTF
J: TRBJ1-5; size: -; V: TRBV5-1; CDR3: CASSPGQGDGNQPQHF
J: TRBJ1-5; size: -; V: TRBV6-5; CDR3: CASSDSHGQPQHF
J: TRBJ1-5; size: -; V: TRBV7-8; CDR3: CASSLAHREVNQPQHF
J: TRBJ1-5; size: -; V: TRBV6-1; CDR3: CASSERTGGGSRPQHF
J: TRBJ2-1; size: -; V: TRBV11-2; CDR3: CASSSSGSSYNEQFF
J: TRBJ2-1; size: -; V: TRBV19; CDR3: CASSPSPLTGDNEQFF
J: TRBJ2-2; size: -; V: TRBV6-5; CDR3: CASSYSAWNTGELFF
J: TRBJ1-1; size: -; V: TRBV30; CDR3: CAWSITANTEAFF
J: TRBJ2-3; size: few; V: TRBV25-1; CDR3: CASSEPGQGTSTDTQYF
J: TRBJ1-5; size: few; V: TRBV28; CDR3: CASITGGGQPQHF
J: TRBJ2-1; size: -; V: TRBV9; CDR3: CASSVSGRTDEQFF
J: TRBJ1-4; size: -; V: TRBV4-3; CDR3: CASSQSVLGGNNEKLFF
J: TRBJ2-3; size: once; V: TRBV5-3; CDR3: CASSSSGRGTDTQYF
J: TRBJ2-3; size: once; V: TRBV7-9; CDR3: CASSLTGADTQYF
J: TRBJ2-5; size: -; V: TRBV7-2; CDR3: CASSLTESGAQYF
J: TRBJ1-1; size: -; V: TRBV28; CDR3: CASREVGGAFF
J: TRBJ2-1; size: -; V: TRBV7-2; CDR3: CASSLGGTGKYNEQFF
J: TRBJ1-2; size: -; V: TRBV7-6; CDR3: CASSSSQGSGGYTF
J: TRBJ1-1; size: -; V: TRBV21-1; CDR3: CASSNSWGQRTEAFF
J: TRBJ1-4; size: -; V: TRBV2; CDR3: CASSAPGGLGTNEKLFF
J: TRBJ1-1; size: -; V: TRBV19; CDR3: CASRPLGQSGGAFF
J: TRBJ1-1; size: -; V: TRBV5-1; CDR3: CASSSGINTEAFF
J: TRBJ1-4; size: -; V: TRBV6-4; CDR3: CASRTGLWNEKLFF
J: TRBJ2-2; size: -; V: TRBV15; CDR3: CATSRPRGTLHNTGELFF
J: TRBJ2-2; size: -; V: TRBV18; CDR3: CASSRSGDGELFF
J: TRBJ2-6; size: -; V: TRBV28; CDR3: CASSYEGMATGANVLTF
J: TRBJ2-5; size: few; V: TRBV14; CDR3: CASSRLGAQETQYF
J: TRBJ2-7; size: -; V: TRBV5-1; CDR3: CASSGNYEQYF
J: TRBJ2-3; size: -; V: TRBV11-2; CDR3: CASSLVTASTDTQYF
J: -; size: once; V: TRBV5-1; CDR3: CASSLAAAGSVYEQYF
J: TRBJ1-4; size: -; V: TRBV6-6; CDR3: CASSVQAANRELFF
J: TRBJ2-7; size: -; V: TRBV7-2; CDR3: CASSRGGTESSYEQYF
J: TRBJ1-3; size: once; V: TRBV6-1; CDR3: CASSETDRNTIYF
J: TRBJ2-5; size: -; V: TRBV15; CDR3: CATSRGTLGETQYF
J: TRBJ2-1; size: -; V: TRBV7-8; CDR3: CASSWRLAGAGNEQFF
J: TRBJ2-2; size: -; V: TRBV18; CDR3: CASSRTSGQANTGELFF
J: TRBJ2-5; size: -; V: TRBV13; CDR3: CASSLAAGTIQETQYF
J: TRBJ2-7; size: -; V: TRBV5-1; CDR3: CASSSGSGTGGPEAYEQYF
J: TRBJ1-4; size: -; V: TRBV5-5; CDR3: CASSFTGEKLFF
J: TRBJ1-1; size: -; V: TRBV19; CDR3: CASSTQGGQWNTEAFF
J: TRBJ2-7; size: -; V: TRBV7-9; CDR3: CASSFRQTHEQYF
J: TRBJ2-2; size: -; V: TRBV9; CDR3: CASSATSGGGNTGELFF
J: TRBJ1-2; size: -; V: TRBV7-9; CDR3: CASSLDVRDDYTF
J: TRBJ1-1; size: many; V: TRBV4-2; CDR3: CASSQEIEGDGEAFF
J: TRBJ2-1; size: -; V: TRBV19; CDR3: CASSSTDFQPLVGNEQFF
J: TRBJ2-1; size: -; V: TRBV2; CDR3: CASVGPSGKKLYNEQFF
J: TRBJ2-7; size: -; V: TRBV29-1; CDR3: CSVTGTGVTEQYF
J: TRBJ1-1; size: -; V: TRBV7-9; CDR3: CASSSRTQGGMRTEAFF
J: TRBJ1-5; size: -; V: TRBV19; CDR3: CASSMVGSNQPQHF
J: TRBJ1-4; size: -; V: TRBV7-9; CDR3: CASRATEATNEKLFF
J: TRBJ2-4; size: -; V: TRBV2; CDR3: CASSERPQGNIQYF
J: TRBJ1-2; size: -; V: TRBV28; CDR3: CASRPDRGISGYTF